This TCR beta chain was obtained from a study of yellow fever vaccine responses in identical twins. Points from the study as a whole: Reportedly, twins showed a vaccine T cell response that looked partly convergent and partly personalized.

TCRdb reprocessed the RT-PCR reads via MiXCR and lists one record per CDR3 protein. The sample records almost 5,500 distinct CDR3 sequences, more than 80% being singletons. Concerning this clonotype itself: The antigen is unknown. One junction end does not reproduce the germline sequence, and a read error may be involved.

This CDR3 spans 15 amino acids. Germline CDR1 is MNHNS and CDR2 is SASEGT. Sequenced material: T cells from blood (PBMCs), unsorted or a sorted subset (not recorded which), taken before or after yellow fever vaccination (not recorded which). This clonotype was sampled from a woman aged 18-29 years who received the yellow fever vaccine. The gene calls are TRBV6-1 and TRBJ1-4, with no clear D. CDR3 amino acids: CASSRVIPTNEKLFF. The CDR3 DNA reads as TGTGCCAGCAGTCGAGTCATTCCAACAAATGAAAAACTGTTTTTT.